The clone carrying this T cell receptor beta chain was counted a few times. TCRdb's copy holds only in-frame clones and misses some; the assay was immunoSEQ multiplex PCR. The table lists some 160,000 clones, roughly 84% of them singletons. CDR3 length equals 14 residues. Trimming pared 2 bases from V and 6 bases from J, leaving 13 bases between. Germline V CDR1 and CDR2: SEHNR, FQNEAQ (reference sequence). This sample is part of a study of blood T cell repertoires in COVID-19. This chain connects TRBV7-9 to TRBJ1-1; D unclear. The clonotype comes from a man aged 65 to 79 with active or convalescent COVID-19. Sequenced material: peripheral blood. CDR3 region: CASSLPHSGAEAFF. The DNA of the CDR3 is TGTGCCAGCAGCTTACCCCACAGCGGCGCTGAAGCTTTCTTT.